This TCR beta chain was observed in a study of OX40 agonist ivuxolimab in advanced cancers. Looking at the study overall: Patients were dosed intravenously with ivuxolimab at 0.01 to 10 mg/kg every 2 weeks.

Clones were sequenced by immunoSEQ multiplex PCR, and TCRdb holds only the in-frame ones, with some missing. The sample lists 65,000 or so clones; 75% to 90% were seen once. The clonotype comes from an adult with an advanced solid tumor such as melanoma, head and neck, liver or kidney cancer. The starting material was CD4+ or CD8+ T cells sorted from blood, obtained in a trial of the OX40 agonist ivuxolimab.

This chain's CDR3 is CASSPRLWGTTEAFF. The CDR3 DNA is TGTGCCAGCAGTCCGCGCCTTTGGGGGACTACTGAAGCTTTCTTT. The V and J genes are TRBV2 and TRBJ1-1; weak D call: TRBD1 (5 bases). The CDR3 is 15 amino acids. Germline V gene data show CDR1 as SNHLY and CDR2 as FYNNEI. The V and J ends lost 5 bases and 5 bases respectively, with 18 bases between them. Full variable domain (outside the CDR3, taken from reference TRBV2 and TRBJ1-1): EPEVTQTPSHQVTQMGQEVILRCVPISNHLYFYWYRQILGQKVEFLVSFYNNEISEKSEIFDDQFSVERPDGSNFTLKIRSTKLEDSAMYFCASSPRLWGTTEAFFGQGTRLTVV.